Each of the 23 T cell receptor beta chains below was sequenced from the same sample in a study of CD8+ T cells in alopecia areata (dated by TCRdb to 2016 to 2019). The time point tag for this specimen amounts to: 24 weeks on oral tofacitinib. Sample treatment or condition, as interpreted from the label and publication: oral pan-JAK inhibitor, 5-10 mg twice daily. To prepare the library, the immunoSEQ multiplex PCR assay was applied. To provide template for TCR sequencing, every sample had RNA extracted and reverse transcribed into cDNA. Imported from immuneACCESS, the table was reduced by TCRdb to in-frame sequences with V and J called. These copies leave out some clones; in studies compared against another copy, an unresolved V gene accounts for under half, and the cause of the remainder is not known. This sample has 200,000 or so clones in its table, and roughly 60% of those were observed once. Jointly, the top ten make up about 5.5% of the sample.

The sample here was CD4+ T cells sorted from blood, taken at week 24, from a patient treated with tofacitinib. The receptors were sampled from a human donor with alopecia areata.

The V call is TRBV27, the J call TRBJ2-3; possibly TRBD2 for D (6 bases). Germline CDR1 is MNHEY and CDR2 is SMNVEV (reference sequence). Trimming left V 3 bases short and J 4 bases short, with 17 bases between. The CDR3 is 16 residues long. The chain's CDR3 is CASSLALSGGSDTQYF. As DNA, the CDR3 is TGTGCCAGCAGTTTGGCGCTTAGCGGCGGGTCAGATACGCAGTATTTT.

The V and J genes are TRBV29-1 and TRBJ2-7; D ambiguous. This CDR3 spans 11 amino acids. CDR1 is SQVTM and CDR2 is ANQGSEA in the germline V gene. Trimming removed 4 bases at V and 2 bases at J, with 6 bases between. The CDR3, as DNA: TGCAGCGTTGTGCAGGCCTACGAGCAGTACTTC. Translated, it gives CSVVQAYEQYF.

This chain connects TRBV9 to TRBJ1-3; no clear D. V gave up 4 bases and J gave up 7 bases, with 9 bases separating them. The CDR3 loop spans 12 amino acids. In germline, CDR1 is SGDLS, CDR2 YYNGEE. The CDR3 nucleotides read TGTGCCAGCAGCCCAGATTTCAACACCATATATTTT. Protein sequence: CASSPDFNTIYF.

This clone was observed a single time. The chain is built from TRBV30 and TRBJ1-1, with D tentatively TRBD1 (5 bases). Germline lookup yields CDR1 GTSNPN and CDR2 SVGIG (reference sequence). V lost 3 bases and J lost 1, with 18 bases in between. The CDR3 consists of 16 residues. Here the CDR3 DNA reads TGTGCCTGGAGCGATATTTCGACAGCTCCGAACACTGAAGCTTTCTTT. This codes for CAWSDISTAPNTEAFF.

The rearrangement links TRBV5-6 to TRBJ1-2, with 8 bases that match TRBD1. The length of the CDR3 is 15 residues. V lost 2 bases to trimming and J lost 3 bases; unmatched junction nucleotides: 6. Germline V CDR1 and CDR2: SGHDT, YYEEEE. Here the CDR3 reads CASSFLTGEHYGYTF. The CDR3 region has the DNA TGTGCCAGCAGCTTCTTGACAGGGGAGCACTATGGCTACACCTTC.

This chain links TRBV19 with TRBJ1-5, with D tentatively TRBD1 (5 bases). Trimming cost V 9 bases and J 4 bases, with 16 bases left between them. The CDR3 loop spans 14 amino acids. Germline V gene lookup returns CDR1 LNHDA and CDR2 SQIVND (reference sequence). The CDR3 DNA reads TGTGCCAGCCGCCCAGGGCTCAGGAATCAGCCCCAGCATTTT. Translation: CASRPGLRNQPQHF. Full variable domain (missing parts from reference TRBV19 and TRBJ1-5): DGGITQSPKYLFRKEGQNVTLSCEQNLNHDAMYWYRQDPGQGLRLIYYSQIVNDFQKGDIAEGYSVSREKKESFPLTVTSAQKNPTAFYLCASRPGLRNQPQHFGDGTRLSIL.

The rearrangement links TRBV19 to TRBJ2-3; weak D call: TRBD2 (5 bases). This CDR3 spans 16 amino acids. Between the trimmed V and J ends, which lost 5 bases and 1 base, there was a span of 16 bases. Germline assignment: CDR1 LNHDA and CDR2 SQIVND (reference sequence). For the CDR3, the DNA is TGTGCCAGTAGTGGTCGGACTGGGGTGGGCACAGATACGCAGTATTTT. Its protein product is CASSGRTGVGTDTQYF.

This clone was observed a few times. V gene TRBV11-2 combines with J gene TRBJ1-1; no clear D. Germline V gives CDR1 SGHAT, CDR2 FQNNGV. V lost 5 bases and J 0 bases, leaving 7 bases between the germline ends. The CDR3 sequence is 13 residues long. The CDR3, as DNA: TGTGCCAGCAGCCCGCAGGTGAACACTGAAGCTTTCTTT. Protein sequence: CASSPQVNTEAFF.

The CDR3 protein is CASRGGQSSYGYTF. CDR3 DNA sequence: TGCGCCAGCAGGGGGGGACAGTCTAGTTATGGCTACACCTTC. The genes are TRBV5-1 and TRBJ1-2; 7 nucleotides align to TRBD1. Germline V lookup: CDR1 SGHRS, CDR2 YFSETQ. The CDR3 runs 14 residues. Germline trimming cut 5 bases from V and 5 bases from J; bases unmatched to any gene: 9.

V is TRBV5-6 and J is TRBJ1-6, with D possibly TRBD1 on 5 matching bases. CDR1 SGHDT and CDR2 YYEEEE come from the germline V gene. Trimming removed 7 bases from V and 6 bases from J, with 17 bases in between. The CDR3 is made up of 15 amino acids. CDR3 bases: TGTGCCAGCGGGCTACCGGGGGTACCTAATTCACCCCTCCACTTT. This codes for CASGLPGVPNSPLHF.

The chain recombines TRBV11-3 with TRBJ2-3; D is undetermined. This CDR3 is 13 amino acids long. In germline, CDR1 is SGHNT, CDR2 YENEEA. Trimming took 2 bases from V and 3 from J, leaving 6 bases between them. CDR3 coding DNA: TGTGCCAGCAGCTTATGGGCAACAGATACGCAGTATTTT. It yields the protein CASSLWATDTQYF. Full variable domain (remainder filled in from reference TRBV11-3 and TRBJ2-3): EAGVVQSPRYKIIEKKQPVAFWCNPISGHNTLYWYLQNLGQGPELLIRYENEEAVDDSQLPKDRFSAERLKGVDSTLKIQPAELGDSAVYLCASSLWATDTQYFGPGTRLTVL.

A remark on this clone: The sample contains more than one DNA sequence encoding this CDR3. V and J are TRBV20-1 and TRBJ2-5; the D is unclear. V lost 3 bases and J 5 bases, leaving 7 bases between the germline ends. Germline CDR1 and CDR2: DFQATT and SNEGSKA (reference sequence). The CDR3 loop spans 11 amino acids. The CDR3 here is CSASPKETQYF. DNA for the CDR3: TGCAGTGCTAGTCCCAAGGAGACCCAGTACTTC.

The V gene is TRBV11-1, the J gene TRBJ2-5, with D tentatively TRBD1 (6 bases). This CDR3 is 15 amino acids long. With 5 bases removed from V and 4 bases from J, the gap between germline ends came to 17 bases. Per the germline V gene, CDR1 is SGHAT and CDR2 is FQDESV (reference sequence). The CDR3 loop reads CASSIRRGGGETQYF. The DNA for the CDR3 is TGTGCCAGCAGCATCCGAAGAGGGGGTGGAGAGACCCAGTACTTC. The whole variable domain, filled in from reference TRBV11-1 and TRBJ2-5, reads EAEVAQSPRYKITEKSQAVAFWCDPISGHATLYWYRQILGQGPELLVQFQDESVVDDSQLPKDRFSAERLKGVDSTLKIQPAELGDSAMYLCASSIRRGGGETQYFGPGTRLLVL.

The V and J genes are TRBV5-4 and TRBJ2-6, with a possible D match to TRBD1 (6 bases). The CDR3 is 15 amino acids. Deletions cut 2 bases from V and 0 bases from J, with 6 bases between. Germline lookup yields CDR1 SGHNT and CDR2 YYREEE (reference sequence). The CDR3 loop reads CASSLGGSGANVLTF. The CDR3 nucleotides read TGTGCCAGCAGCTTAGGGGGCTCTGGGGCCAACGTCCTGACTTTC.

V and J are TRBV5-1 and TRBJ2-6; D ambiguous. V was pared by 2 bases and J by 0 bases, with 3 bases between. The length of the CDR3 is 14 residues. Germline V gives CDR1 SGHRS, CDR2 YFSETQ. The CDR3 region is CASSLDSGANVLTF. The CDR3, as DNA: TGCGCCAGCAGCTTAGACTCTGGGGCCAACGTCCTGACTTTC.

The V call is TRBV30, the J call TRBJ2-7; D tentatively reads TRBD1 or TRBD2 (5 bases each). Between the trimmed V and J ends, which lost 4 bases and 3 bases, there was a span of 13 bases. The length of the CDR3 is 13 residues. Germline loops: CDR1 GTSNPN, CDR2 SVGIG (reference sequence). CDR3 residues: CAWNPGPNYEQYF. The CDR3 DNA is TGTGCCTGGAACCCGGGACCGAACTACGAGCAGTACTTC.

This clone occurred once. J is TRBJ2-4 and V is TRBV19, with 9 bases identical to TRBD1. The junction had 9 bases not matched to a gene; V was cut back by 5 bases and J by 1 base. Germline CDR1 LNHDA, CDR2 SQIVND (reference sequence). The CDR3 is 17 residues long. In nucleotides, the CDR3 is TGTGCCAGTAGTCCCGGACAGGGGTCGGGGGCCAAAAACATTCAGTACTTC. This translates into CASSPGQGSGAKNIQYF.

The chain joins TRBV19 to TRBJ1-1; possibly TRBD1 for D (5 bases). CDR1 and CDR2 (germline): LNHDA, SQIVND (reference sequence). The CDR3 contains 13 residues. Trimming removed 4 bases at V and 5 bases at J, with 11 bases between. CDR3 protein: CASSTSRETEAFF. The CDR3 DNA reads TGTGCCAGTAGTACCTCCAGGGAAACTGAAGCTTTCTTT.

V and J are TRBV29-1 and TRBJ2-6; D uncertain. CDR1 and CDR2 (germline): SQVTM, ANQGSEA. The CDR3 spans 15 residues. The V and J ends lost 6 bases and 4 bases respectively, with 16 bases between them. As DNA, the CDR3 is TGCAGCGTCGCTTCCTTGAGTTTGGGGGCCAACGTCCTGACTTTC. It is translated as CSVASLSLGANVLTF.

The CDR3 coding sequence is TGTGCCTGGAAAGGCGTGGGCAATCAGCCCCAGCATTTT. Translation: CAWKGVGNQPQHF. V usage is TRBV30 and J usage is TRBJ1-5; the D is unclear. The V gene lost 4 bases and the J gene lost 2 bases, with 9 bases spanning the gap. Germline V CDR1 and CDR2: GTSNPN, SVGIG (reference sequence). This CDR3 region has 13 residues.

The gene calls are TRBV4-1 and TRBJ2-5; no clear D gene. V lost 2 bases and J lost 4, with 11 bases in between. The CDR3 has 14 amino acids. CDR1 and CDR2 (germline): MGHRA, YSYEKL. The CDR3 reads CASSQLALAETQYF. DNA of the CDR3: TGCGCCAGCAGCCAACTGGCTCTGGCAGAGACCCAGTACTTC.

This clone has only a few counts. The chain employs TRBV29-1 and TRBJ2-3, with TRBD2 identical over 7 bases. CDR3 length: 12 residues. The germline V gene encodes CDR1 SQVTM and CDR2 ANQGSEA. J lost 4 bases, V lost 8 bases, and 6 bases had no gene match. The DNA for the CDR3 is TGCAGCCCCGGGGGGTCCCCAGATACGCAGTATTTT. This sequence encodes CSPGGSPDTQYF.

The V gene is TRBV5-1, the J gene TRBJ2-5; 7 nucleotides align to TRBD1. Germline V CDR1 and CDR2: SGHRS, YFSETQ. The CDR3 is 15 residues long. The V gene end was trimmed by 4 bases and the J gene end by 4 bases; junction bases not matched to a gene: 10. In DNA form, the CDR3 reads TGCGCCAGCAGCCTACGGGACAGCCAATTAGAGACCCAGTACTTC. It codes for CASSLRDSQLETQYF.